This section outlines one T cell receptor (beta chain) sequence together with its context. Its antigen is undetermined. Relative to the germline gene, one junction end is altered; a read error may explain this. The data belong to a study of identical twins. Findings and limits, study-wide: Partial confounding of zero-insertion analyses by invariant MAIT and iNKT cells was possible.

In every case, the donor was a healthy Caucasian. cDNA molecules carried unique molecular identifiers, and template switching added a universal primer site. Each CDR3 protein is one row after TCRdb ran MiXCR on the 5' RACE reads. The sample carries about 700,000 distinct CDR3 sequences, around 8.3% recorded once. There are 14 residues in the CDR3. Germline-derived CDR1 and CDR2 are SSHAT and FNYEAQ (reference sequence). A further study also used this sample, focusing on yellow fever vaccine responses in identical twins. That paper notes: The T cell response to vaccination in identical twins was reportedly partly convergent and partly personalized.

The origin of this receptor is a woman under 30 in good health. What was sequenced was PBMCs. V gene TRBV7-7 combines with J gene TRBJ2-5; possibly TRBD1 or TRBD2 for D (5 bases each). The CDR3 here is CASSPGPIQETQYF. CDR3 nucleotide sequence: TGTGCTAGCAGCCCGGGACCCATCCAAGAGACCCAGTACTTC.